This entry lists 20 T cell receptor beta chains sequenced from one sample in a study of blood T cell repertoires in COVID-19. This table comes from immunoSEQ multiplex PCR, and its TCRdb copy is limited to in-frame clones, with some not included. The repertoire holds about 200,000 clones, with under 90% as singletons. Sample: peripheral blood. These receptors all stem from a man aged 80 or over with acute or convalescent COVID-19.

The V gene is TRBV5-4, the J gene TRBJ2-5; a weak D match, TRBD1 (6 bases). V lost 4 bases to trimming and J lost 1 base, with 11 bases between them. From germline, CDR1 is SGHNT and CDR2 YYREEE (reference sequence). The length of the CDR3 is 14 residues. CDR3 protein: CASSPRTAQETQYF. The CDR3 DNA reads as TGTGCCAGCAGCCCCCGGACAGCCCAAGAGACCCAGTACTTC.

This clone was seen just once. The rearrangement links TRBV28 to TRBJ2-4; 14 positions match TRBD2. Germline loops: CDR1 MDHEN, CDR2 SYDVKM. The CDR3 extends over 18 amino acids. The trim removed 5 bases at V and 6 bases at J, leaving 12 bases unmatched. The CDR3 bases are TGTGCCAGCAGTCCGACCGGGACTAGCGGGAGTAAGGCAAACATTCAGTACTTC. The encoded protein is CASSPTGTSGSKANIQYF.

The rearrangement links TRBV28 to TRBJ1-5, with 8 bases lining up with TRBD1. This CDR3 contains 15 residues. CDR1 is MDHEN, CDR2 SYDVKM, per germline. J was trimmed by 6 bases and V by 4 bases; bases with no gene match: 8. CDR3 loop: CASSSSGGEGQPQHF. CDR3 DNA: TGTGCCAGCAGTTCATCAGGGGGCGAGGGTCAGCCCCAGCATTTT.

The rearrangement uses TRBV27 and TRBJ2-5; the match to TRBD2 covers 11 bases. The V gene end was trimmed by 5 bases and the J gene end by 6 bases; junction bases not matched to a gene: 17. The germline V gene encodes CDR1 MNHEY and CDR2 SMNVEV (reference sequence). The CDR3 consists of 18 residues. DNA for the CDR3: TGTGCCAGCAGTACCAGTTCCCAGGGACTAGCGGTTTCGAAGACCCAGTACTTC. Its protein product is CASSTSSQGLAVSKTQYF.

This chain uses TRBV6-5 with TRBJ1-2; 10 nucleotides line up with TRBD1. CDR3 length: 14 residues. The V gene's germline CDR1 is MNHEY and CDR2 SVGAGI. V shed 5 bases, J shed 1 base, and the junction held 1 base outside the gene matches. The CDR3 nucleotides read TGTGCCAGCAGTAGGACAGGGGGTAACTATGGCTACACCTTC. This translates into CASSRTGGNYGYTF.

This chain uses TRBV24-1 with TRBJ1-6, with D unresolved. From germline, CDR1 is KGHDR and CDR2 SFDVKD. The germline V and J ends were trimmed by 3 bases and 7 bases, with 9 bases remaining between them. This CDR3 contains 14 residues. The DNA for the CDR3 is TGTGCCACCAGTGATACCCCGAGCAATTCACCCCTCCACTTT. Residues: CATSDTPSNSPLHF.

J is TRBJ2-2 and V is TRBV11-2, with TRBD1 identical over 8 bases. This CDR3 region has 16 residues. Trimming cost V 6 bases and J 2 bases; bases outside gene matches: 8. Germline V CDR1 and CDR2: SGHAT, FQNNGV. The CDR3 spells CASRPWTGLNTGELFF. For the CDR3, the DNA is TGTGCCAGCAGGCCATGGACAGGGTTAAACACCGGGGAGCTGTTTTTT.

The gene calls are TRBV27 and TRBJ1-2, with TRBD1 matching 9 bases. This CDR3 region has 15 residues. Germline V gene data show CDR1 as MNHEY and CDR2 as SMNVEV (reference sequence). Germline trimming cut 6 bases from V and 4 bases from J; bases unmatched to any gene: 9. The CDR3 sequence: CASSRQGDGPYGYTF. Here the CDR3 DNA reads TGTGCCAGCAGCCGACAGGGGGACGGTCCCTATGGCTACACCTTC.

CDR3 bases: TGCGCCAGCAGCCTAGACGTATCCTACGAGCAGTACTTC. Amino acid sequence: CASSLDVSYEQYF. The rearrangement links TRBV5-1 to TRBJ2-7; no clear D. This CDR3 has 13 amino acids. Germline V lookup: CDR1 SGHRS, CDR2 YFSETQ. V shed 4 bases and J shed 1 base, with 9 bases lying between them. Full variable domain (remainder filled in from reference TRBV5-1 and TRBJ2-7): KAGVTQTPRYLIKTRGQQVTLSCSPISGHRSVSWYQQTPGQGLQFLFEYFSETQRNKGNFPGRFSGRQFSNSRSEMNVSTLELGDSALYLCASSLDVSYEQYFGPGTRLTVT.

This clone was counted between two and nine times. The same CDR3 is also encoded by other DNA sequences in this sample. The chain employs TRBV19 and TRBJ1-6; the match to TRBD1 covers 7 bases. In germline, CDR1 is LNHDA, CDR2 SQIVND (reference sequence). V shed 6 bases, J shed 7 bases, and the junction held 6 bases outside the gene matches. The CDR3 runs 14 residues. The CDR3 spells CASSPTGSNSPLHF. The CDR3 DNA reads TGTGCCAGTAGCCCGACAGGGTCCAATTCACCCCTCCACTTT.

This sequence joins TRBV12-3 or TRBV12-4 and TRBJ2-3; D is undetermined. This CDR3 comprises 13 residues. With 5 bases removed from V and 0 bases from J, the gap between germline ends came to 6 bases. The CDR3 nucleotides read TGTGCCAGCAGTAGCGATAGCACAGATACGCAGTATTTT. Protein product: CASSSDSTDTQYF.

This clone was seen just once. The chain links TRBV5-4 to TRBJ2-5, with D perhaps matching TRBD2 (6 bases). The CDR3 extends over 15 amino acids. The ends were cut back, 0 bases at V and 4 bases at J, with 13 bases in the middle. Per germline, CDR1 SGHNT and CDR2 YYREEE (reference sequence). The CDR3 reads CASSLGRERGETQYF. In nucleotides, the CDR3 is TGTGCCAGCAGCTTGGGACGGGAGAGAGGAGAGACCCAGTACTTC. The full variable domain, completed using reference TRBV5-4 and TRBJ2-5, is ETGVTQSPTHLIKTRGQQVTLRCSSQSGHNTVSWYQQALGQGPQFIFQYYREEENGRGNFPPRFSGLQFPNYSSELNVNALELDDSALYLCASSLGRERGETQYFGPGTRLLVL.

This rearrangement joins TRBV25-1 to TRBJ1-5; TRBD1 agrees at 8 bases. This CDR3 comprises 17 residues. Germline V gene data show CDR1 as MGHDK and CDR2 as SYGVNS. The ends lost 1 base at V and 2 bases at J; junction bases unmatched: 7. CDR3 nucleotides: TGTGCCAGCAGTGAATCAACTGTGACAGGGGGCAATCAGCCCCAGCATTTT. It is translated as CASSESTVTGGNQPQHF.

The CDR3 region is CSATGTGARYGYTF. The CDR3 DNA reads as TGCAGCGCCACGGGGACAGGGGCGCGGTATGGCTACACCTTC. This chain links TRBV29-1 with TRBJ1-2; 10 nucleotides agree with TRBD1. CDR1 and CDR2 (germline): SQVTM, ANQGSEA. J lost 5 bases, V lost 7 bases, and 10 bases had no gene match. CDR3 length: 14 amino acids.

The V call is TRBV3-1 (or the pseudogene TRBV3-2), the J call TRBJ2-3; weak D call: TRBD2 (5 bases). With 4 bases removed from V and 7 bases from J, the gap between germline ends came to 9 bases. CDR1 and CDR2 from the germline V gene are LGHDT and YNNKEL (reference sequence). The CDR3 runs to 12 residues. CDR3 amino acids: CASSRTLNTQYF. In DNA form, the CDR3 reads TGTGCCAGCAGCCGGACTTTAAATACGCAGTATTTT.

The CDR3 sequence: CSVVLDSGNTIYF. The CDR3 DNA reads TGCAGCGTGGTCTTGGACAGTGGAAACACCATATATTTT. V and J are TRBV29-1 and TRBJ1-3; tentatively, D is TRBD1 (6 bases). The CDR3 extends over 13 amino acids. Trimming shortened V by 6 bases and J by 3 bases, and 12 bases separated the two germline ends. In germline, CDR1 is SQVTM, CDR2 ANQGSEA.

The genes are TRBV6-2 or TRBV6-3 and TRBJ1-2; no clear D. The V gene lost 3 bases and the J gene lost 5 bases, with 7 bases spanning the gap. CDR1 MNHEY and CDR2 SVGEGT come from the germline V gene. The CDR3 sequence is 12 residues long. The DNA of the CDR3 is TGTGCCAGCAGTTATTCGGGTTATGGCTACACCTTC. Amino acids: CASSYSGYGYTF.

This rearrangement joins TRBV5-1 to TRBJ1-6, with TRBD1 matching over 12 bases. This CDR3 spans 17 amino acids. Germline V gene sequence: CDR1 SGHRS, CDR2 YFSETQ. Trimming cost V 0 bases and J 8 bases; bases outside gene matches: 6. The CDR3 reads CASSLAGTGGAYSPLHF. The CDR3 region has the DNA TGCGCCAGCAGCTTGGCCGGGACAGGGGGCGCTTATTCACCCCTCCACTTT.

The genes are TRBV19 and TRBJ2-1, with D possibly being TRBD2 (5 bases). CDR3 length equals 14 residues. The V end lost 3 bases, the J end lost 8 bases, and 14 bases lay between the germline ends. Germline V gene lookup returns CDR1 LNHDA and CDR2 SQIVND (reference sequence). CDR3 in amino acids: CASSIVSGSYEQFF. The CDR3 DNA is TGTGCCAGTAGTATTGTTTCGGGGTCCTATGAGCAGTTCTTC.

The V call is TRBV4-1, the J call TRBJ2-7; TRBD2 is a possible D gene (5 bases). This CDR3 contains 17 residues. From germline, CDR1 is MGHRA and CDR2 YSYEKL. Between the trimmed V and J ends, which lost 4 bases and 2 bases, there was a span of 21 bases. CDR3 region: CASSPPTCGGPTYEQYV. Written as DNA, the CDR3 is TGCGCCAGCAGCCCCCCCACTTGTGGCGGGCCCACCTACGAGCAGTACGTC.